The rows below give T cell receptor beta chains drawn from one sample of a study of shared clonotypes between healthy human individuals. Assay used: immunoSEQ multiplex PCR; TCRdb lists only in-frame clones, some missing. The sample holds more than 1 million clones, around three quarters seen once. Sequencing was carried out using memory CD4+ T cells from PBMCs. The source of these receptors is a man between 18 and 29 years old in good health. Some clones in this sample may be carry-over from other donors' samples. CDR3s include the opening cysteine and the closing phenylalanine or tryptophan. A D gene is named only where the DNA matches it firmly. Clone size, where shown, is once, few, many, or a class for clones that have expanded.

TRBV9	.	TRBD2	TRBJ2-5	TGTGCCAGCAGCGTAGACGTGCGGGAGGCAGAGACCCAGTACTTC	CASSVDVREAETQYF
TRBV10-3	once	TRBD1	TRBJ2-7	TGTGCCACGACGACAGGGGGCGAGCAGTACTTC	CATTTGGEQYF
TRBV5-1	few	.	TRBJ2-1	TGCGCCACCACTTGGAGCGGCTCCTACAATGAGCAGTTCTTC	CATTWSGSYNEQFF
TRBV10-3	.	TRBD1	TRBJ1-1	TGTGCCATCAGGGACGCACAGGGGGCGAACACTGAAGCTTTCTTT	CAIRDAQGANTEAFF
TRBV14	.	.	TRBJ2-3	TGTGCCAGCAGCCCCCCGGGACTGTTCACAGATACGCAGTATTTT	CASSPPGLFTDTQYF
TRBV5-1	.	TRBD1	TRBJ1-3	TGCGCCAGCAGCGCGACAGGGACTGGAAACACCATATATTTT	CASSATGTGNTIYF
TRBV9	.	.	TRBJ2-5	TGTGCCAGCAGCGCGAGGCTGTTGAGGGGCCAAGAGACCCAGTACTTC	CASSARLLRGQETQYF
TRBV28	.	.	TRBJ1-2	TGTGCCAGCAGGGACAGTCTCTATGGCTACACCTTC	CASRDSLYGYTF
TRBV27	few	.	TRBJ2-7	TGTGCCAGCAGCCTCAACTCCGGCTACGAGCAGTACTTC	CASSLNSGYEQYF
TRBV5-6	few	.	TRBJ1-1	TGTGCCAGCAGCTTGGGTGGGGGAACGGGGAACACTGAAGCTTTCTTT	CASSLGGGTGNTEAFF
TRBV7-3	.	TRBD1	TRBJ2-1	TGTGCCAGCAGCTACACAGGGGGCGCCGGTAATGAGCAGTTCTTC	CASSYTGGAGNEQFF
TRBV7-3	.	TRBD1	TRBJ1-2	TGTGCCAGCAGCTCCGGACAGGGGGCTTATGGCTACACCTTC	CASSSGQGAYGYTF
TRBV28	.	TRBD2	TRBJ2-1	TGTGCCAGCAGTTTACTAGCGGGCAGCAATGAGCAGTTCTTC	CASSLLAGSNEQFF
TRBV5-1	.	TRBD1	TRBJ2-7	TGCGCCAGCAGCTCGACAAGGGGACAGGGGTTTTACGAGCAGTACTTC	CASSSTRGQGFYEQYF
TRBV7-8	.	.	TRBJ2-2	TGTGCCAGCAGCTTAGCCGGGGAGCTGTTTTTT	CASSLAGELFF
TRBV7-6	.	TRBD2	TRBJ2-5	TGTGCCAGCAGCTTAGTTCCTAGCGGGGTCAGGGACCAGTACTTC	CASSLVPSGVRDQYF
TRBV11-2	.	.	TRBJ1-1	TGTGCCAGCAGCTTGGTGTCGGACAGTTACATGAACACTGAAGCTTTCTTT	CASSLVSDSYMNTEAFF
TRBV7-2	.	.	TRBJ1-4	TGTGCCAGCAGCTTAATGGGTCCGGAGAGCCAAAAACTGTTTTTT	CASSLMGPESQKLFF
TRBV15	few	.	TRBJ1-3	TGTGCCACCAGCAGAGCCGTGGGACCTTTCGGTGGAAACACCATATATTTT	CATSRAVGPFGGNTIYF
TRBV2	.	.	TRBJ1-2	TGTGCCAGCAGTGTATGGGCGGGCGGACGGGCCCACAACTATGGCTACACCTTC	CASSVWAGGRAHNYGYTF
TRBV18	.	.	TRBJ1-3	TGTGCCAGCTCACCATCGGGAGTAAACTCTGGAAACACCATATATTTT	CASSPSGVNSGNTIYF
TRBV7-9	.	.	TRBJ2-3	TGTGCCAGCAGCCCCATCCAACCGTTCCCCGTGGTCTGGCAGTATTTT	CASSPIQPFPVVWQYF
TRBV30	many	.	TRBJ1-3	TGTGCCTGGAGTCAGGGGCGAAACACCATATATTTT	CAWSQGRNTIYF
TRBV6-1	.	TRBD2	TRBJ2-5	TGTGCCAGCAGTGAGGCAGCGGGAGTTGGAGAGACCCAGTACTTC	CASSEAAGVGETQYF
TRBV28	.	.	TRBJ2-7	TGTGCCAGCAGTTCTCCCGGGACTTACTTCTACGAGCAGTACTTC	CASSSPGTYFYEQYF
TRBV7-3	.	.	TRBJ2-1	TGTGCCAGCAGCTTGCTACCGAACAATGAGCAGTTCTTC	CASSLLPNNEQFF
TRBV10-3	few	TRBD1	TRBJ1-2	TGTGCCATCAGTGAGTCGGGACAGGGAACGGGCTACACCTTC	CAISESGQGTGYTF
TRBV5-1	.	.	TRBJ2-3	TGCGCCAGCAGCTCCCTACCTAGCCCCCAAGATACGCAGTATTTT	CASSSLPSPQDTQYF
TRBV4-2	.	.	TRBJ2-3	TGTGCCAGCACCCGGGGCGGGAGCACAGATACGCAGTATTTT	CASTRGGSTDTQYF
TRBV5-4	.	TRBD2	TRBJ2-1	TGTGCCAGCGAGCGGGAGGGGTACAATGAGCAGTTCTTC	CASEREGYNEQFF
TRBV5-4	once	TRBD2	TRBJ2-5	TGTGCCAGCAGCGCACCTAGCGGGAGTCGAGAGACCCAGTACTTC	CASSAPSGSRETQYF
TRBV7-2	.	.	TRBJ2-1	TGTGCCAGCAGCTTAGAAGGAAATCTTAGGGGCAATGAGCAGTTCTTC	CASSLEGNLRGNEQFF
TRBV28	.	.	TRBJ1-5	TGTGCCTCAAGAAGGGGAGATCAGCCCCAGCATTTT	CASRRGDQPQHF
TRBV18	.	TRBD1	TRBJ2-3	TGTGCCAGCTCACCACCGTGGGGACAGGGTAAAGATACGCAGTATTTT	CASSPPWGQGKDTQYF
TRBV28	.	.	TRBJ2-7	TGTGCCAGCAGTCCCTATTGGGGGGCCCCGTACTTC	CASSPYWGAPYF
TRBV29-1	.	TRBD1	TRBJ1-1	TGCAGCGTTGAAGGACAGGGGGCTCTGGACACTGAAGCTTTCTTT	CSVEGQGALDTEAFF
TRBV10-3	.	.	TRBJ2-7	TGTGCCATCAGGGACCCGGGGTTTACCTACGAGCAGTACTTC	CAIRDPGFTYEQYF
TRBV6-1	.	.	TRBJ2-2	TGTGCCAGCATCCGTAGGGCCGGGGAGCTGTTTTTT	CASIRRAGELFF
TRBV2	.	.	TRBJ2-7	TGTGCCAGCATGAGGGCCTACGAGCAGTACTTC	CASMRAYEQYF
TRBV6-1	.	TRBD1	TRBJ2-2	TGTGCCAGCAGTCGGGACAGCACCGGAGAGCTGTTTTTT	CASSRDSTGELFF
TRBV28	.	TRBD2	TRBJ2-4	TGTGCCAGCAGCGGACTAGCGGGAACGCTAGCCAAAAACATTCAGTACTTC	CASSGLAGTLAKNIQYF
TRBV2	.	TRBD2	TRBJ2-7	TGTGCCAGCAGTAGGACTAGCGGGGTCACCTACGAGCAGTACTTC	CASSRTSGVTYEQYF
TRBV5-6	.	.	TRBJ1-1	TGTGCCAGCAGCTGGCTTGGGGCGGGGGAGCCTGAAGCTTTCTTT	CASSWLGAGEPEAFF
TRBV6-6	once	TRBD1	TRBJ2-3	TGTGCCAGCAGACTCCCGACAGGGGGCTGGACAGATACGCAGTATTTT	CASRLPTGGWTDTQYF
TRBV2	once	.	TRBJ2-7	TGTGCCAGCAGTGATGTGGGGGGGCAGGGTGCCTACGAGCAGTACTTC	CASSDVGGQGAYEQYF
TRBV7-2	.	.	TRBJ2-3	TGTGCCAGCAGCCCTTCTAGCATAGATACGCAGTATTTT	CASSPSSIDTQYF
TRBV28	.	.	TRBJ2-2	TGTGCCAGCAGTTCCAACGCCGGCGGATCTACCGGGGAGCTGTTTTTT	CASSSNAGGSTGELFF
TRBV28	.	.	TRBJ1-3	TGTGCCAGCAGTTTAGGAGGGGGAAACACCATATATTTT	CASSLGGGNTIYF
TRBV30	.	.	TRBJ2-7	TGTGCCTGGAGTACCAAACAGGGAGCCACCTACGAGCAGTACTTC	CAWSTKQGATYEQYF
TRBV19	.	.	TRBJ2-7	TGTGCCAGTAGTGCGGCCTTATACTACGAGCAGTACTTC	CASSAALYYEQYF
TRBV5-4	few	TRBD2	TRBJ2-2	TGTGCCAGCAGCTTGGCTAGCGGGTCGAACACCGGGGAGCTGTTTTTT	CASSLASGSNTGELFF
TRBV6-6	.	.	TRBJ1-2	TGTGCCAGCAGTTATAGGGATTTAGGTGGCTACACCTTC	CASSYRDLGGYTF
TRBV7-9	.	.	TRBJ1-2	TGTGCCAGCAGCTTATCGCGACCGCCAGGCTACACCTTC	CASSLSRPPGYTF
TRBV19	.	.	TRBJ1-2	TGTGCCAGTAGTATCCCAGGGTATGGCTACACCTTC	CASSIPGYGYTF
TRBV18	few	TRBD1	TRBJ2-7	TGTGCCAGCTCACCGGGACAGGACCTCTACGAGCAGTACTTC	CASSPGQDLYEQYF
TRBV5-6	.	.	TRBJ2-1	TGTGCCAGCAGCGTGAGCGGAGGTAACTACAATGAGCAGTTCTTC	CASSVSGGNYNEQFF